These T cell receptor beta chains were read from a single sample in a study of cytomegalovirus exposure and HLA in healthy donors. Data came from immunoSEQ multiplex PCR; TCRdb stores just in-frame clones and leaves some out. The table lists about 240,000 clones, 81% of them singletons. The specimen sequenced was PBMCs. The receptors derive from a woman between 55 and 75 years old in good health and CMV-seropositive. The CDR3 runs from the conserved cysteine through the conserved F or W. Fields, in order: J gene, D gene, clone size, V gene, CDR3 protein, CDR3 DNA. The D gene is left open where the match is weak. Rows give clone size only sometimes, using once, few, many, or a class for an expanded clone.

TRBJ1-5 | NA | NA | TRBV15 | CATSRGVQAFQPQHF | TGTGCCACCAGCAGAGGGGTACAGGCTTTTCAGCCCCAGCATTTT
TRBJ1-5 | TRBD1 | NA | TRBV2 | CASTRTGYSNQPQHF | TGTGCCAGCACCCGGACAGGGTATAGCAATCAGCCCCAGCATTTT
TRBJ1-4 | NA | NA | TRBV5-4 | CASSLEGRNEKLFF | TGTGCCAGCAGCTTGGAGGGGAGGAATGAAAAACTGTTTTTT
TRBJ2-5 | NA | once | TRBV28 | CASRIGTGPQETQYF | TGTGCCAGCCGAATCGGTACAGGGCCCCAAGAGACCCAGTACTTC
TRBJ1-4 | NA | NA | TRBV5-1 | CASRRNIQGPGEKLFF | TGCGCCAGCAGGCGAAATATCCAGGGGCCCGGGGAAAAACTGTTTTTT
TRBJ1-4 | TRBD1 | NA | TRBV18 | CASSHTAGTGNEKLFF | TGTGCCAGCTCACACACGGCCGGGACAGGGAATGAAAAACTGTTTTTT
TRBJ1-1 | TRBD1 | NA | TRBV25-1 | CASSDWDSLILGTEAFF | TGTGCCAGCAGTGATTGGGACAGTTTAATCTTAGGCACTGAAGCTTTCTTT
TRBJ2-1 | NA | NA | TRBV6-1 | CASAQNNEQFF | TGTGCCAGTGCCCAGAACAATGAGCAGTTCTTC
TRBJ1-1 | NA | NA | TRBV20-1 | CSERGGTEAFF | TGCAGTGAAAGAGGGGGCACTGAAGCTTTCTTT
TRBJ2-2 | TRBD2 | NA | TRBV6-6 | CASSYGGRYTGELFF | TGTGCCAGCAGTTACGGCGGGAGGTACACCGGGGAGCTGTTTTTT
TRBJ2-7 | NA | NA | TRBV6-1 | CASTIEPYEQYF | TGTGCCAGCACCATAGAACCCTACGAGCAGTACTTC
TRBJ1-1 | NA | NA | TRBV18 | CASSRHSRGNTEAFF | TGTGCCAGCTCCCGACATTCGCGGGGGAACACTGAAGCTTTCTTT
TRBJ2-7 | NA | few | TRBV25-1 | CASSDAGTLSYEQYF | TGTGCCAGCAGTGATGCCGGGACACTCTCCTACGAGCAGTACTTC
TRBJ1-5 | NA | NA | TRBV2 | CASREWVYSNQPQHF | TGTGCCAGCAGGGAGTGGGTCTATAGCAATCAGCCCCAGCATTTT
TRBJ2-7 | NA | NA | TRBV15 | CATSRSNTAEEQYF | TGTGCCACCAGCAGATCAAACACAGCTGAGGAGCAGTACTTC
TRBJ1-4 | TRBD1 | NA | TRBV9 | CASSVAQGAGEKLFF | TGTGCCAGCAGCGTAGCGCAGGGGGCTGGGGAAAAACTGTTTTTT
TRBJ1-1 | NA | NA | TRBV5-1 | CASSLARNTEAFF | TGCGCCAGCAGCTTGGCTAGGAACACTGAAGCTTTCTTT
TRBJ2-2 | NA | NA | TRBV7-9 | CASPRQNTGELFF | TGTGCCAGCCCGAGACAGAACACCGGGGAGCTGTTTTTT
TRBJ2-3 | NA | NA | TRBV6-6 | CASIQDRDTQYF | TGTGCCAGCATTCAAGATCGGGATACGCAGTATTTT
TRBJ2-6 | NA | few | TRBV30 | CGREVLGANVLTF | TGTGGGAGGGAGGTCCTTGGGGCCAACGTCCTGACTTTC
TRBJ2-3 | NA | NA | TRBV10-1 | CASSGVSGGNTQYF | TGCGCCAGCAGTGGGGTCAGTGGCGGGAATACGCAGTATTTT
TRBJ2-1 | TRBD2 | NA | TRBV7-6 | CASSRLAGGDYNEQFF | TGTGCCAGCAGTCGACTAGCGGGGGGGGACTACAATGAGCAGTTCTTC
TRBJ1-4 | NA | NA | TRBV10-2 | CASSLYLGQGDEKLFF | TGCGCCAGCAGTTTATACCTCGGGCAGGGTGATGAAAAACTGTTTTTT
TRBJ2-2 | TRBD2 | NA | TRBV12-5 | CASGPRTSGGTGELFF | TGTGCTAGTGGTCCCAGGACTAGCGGTGGCACCGGGGAGCTGTTTTTT
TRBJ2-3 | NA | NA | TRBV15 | CATSRGQPSTDTQYF | TGTGCCACCAGCAGAGGACAGCCCAGCACAGATACGCAGTATTTT
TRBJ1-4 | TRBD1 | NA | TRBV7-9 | CASRQDRGRGKLFF | TGTGCCAGCAGACAGGACAGGGGGCGTGGGAAACTGTTTTTT
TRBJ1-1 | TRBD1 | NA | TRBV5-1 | CASSLMGQPQNTEAFF | TGCGCCAGCAGCTTAATGGGACAGCCCCAGAACACTGAAGCTTTCTTT
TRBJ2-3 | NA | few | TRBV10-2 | CASRDAGNADTQYF | TGCGCCAGCAGGGATGCGGGAAACGCAGATACGCAGTATTTT
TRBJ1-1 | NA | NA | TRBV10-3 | CAISGGGGETEAFF | TGTGCCATCAGTGGAGGAGGGGGGGAAACTGAAGCTTTCTTT
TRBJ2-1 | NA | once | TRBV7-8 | CASSPLGGSSYNEQFF | TGTGCCAGCAGCCCCCTTGGAGGGAGCTCCTACAATGAGCAGTTCTTC
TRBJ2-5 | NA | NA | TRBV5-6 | CASRGGLQGGETQYF | TGTGCCAGCAGAGGAGGCCTACAGGGTGGAGAGACCCAGTACTTC
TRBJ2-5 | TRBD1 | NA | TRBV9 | CASSLGTGLSETQYF | TGTGCCAGCAGTCTGGGGACAGGGCTTTCGGAGACCCAGTACTTC
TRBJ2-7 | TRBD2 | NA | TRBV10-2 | CASTDSGSYEQYF | TGCGCCAGCACAGATAGCGGGAGCTACGAGCAGTACTTC
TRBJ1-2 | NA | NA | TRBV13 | CASSLAGSYGYTF | TGTGCCAGCAGCTTAGCAGGGTCCTATGGCTACACCTTC
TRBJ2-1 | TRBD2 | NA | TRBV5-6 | CASSLGLAGGPIPDEQFF | TGTGCCAGCAGCTTGGGACTAGCGGGAGGACCAATCCCAGATGAGCAGTTCTTC
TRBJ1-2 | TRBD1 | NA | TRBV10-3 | CAISEFSGTGVGYTF | TGTGCCATCAGTGAATTCTCCGGGACAGGAGTGGGCTACACCTTC
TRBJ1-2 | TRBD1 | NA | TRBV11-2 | CASSPGGRKQGYTF | TGTGCCAGCAGCCCAGGGGGGCGGAAGCAAGGCTACACCTTC
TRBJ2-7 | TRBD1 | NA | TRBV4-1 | CASSQGQGADEQYF | TGCGCCAGCAGCCAAGGTCAGGGGGCCGACGAGCAGTACTTC
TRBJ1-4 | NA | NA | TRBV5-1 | CASSRDTYNEKLFF | TGCGCCAGCAGCCGGGACACCTATAATGAAAAACTGTTTTTT
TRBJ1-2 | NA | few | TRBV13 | CASSFGANYGYTF | TGTGCCAGCAGCTTTGGAGCTAACTATGGCTACACCTTC
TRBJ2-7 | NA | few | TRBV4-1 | CASSQVPSDEQYF | TGCGCCAGCAGCCAAGTACCCTCGGACGAGCAGTACTTC
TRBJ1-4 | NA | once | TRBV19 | CASSPAGQGGEKLFF | TGTGCCAGTAGTCCCGCGGGGCAGGGCGGTGAAAAACTGTTTTTT
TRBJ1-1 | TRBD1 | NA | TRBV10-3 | CAISKDREAEAFF | TGTGCCATCAGTAAGGACAGGGAAGCTGAAGCTTTCTTT
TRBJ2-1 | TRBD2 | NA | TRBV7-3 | CASSPRTSDEQFF | TGTGCCAGCAGCCCACGGACTAGCGATGAGCAGTTCTTC
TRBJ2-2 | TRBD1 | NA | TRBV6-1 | CASSERGRNTGELFF | TGTGCCAGCAGTGAAAGGGGGCGAAACACCGGGGAGCTGTTTTTT
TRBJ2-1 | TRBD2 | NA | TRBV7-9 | CASSLWGGLVDEQFF | TGTGCCAGCAGCTTATGGGGGGGATTGGTCGATGAGCAGTTCTTC
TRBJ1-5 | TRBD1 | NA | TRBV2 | CASSDPIGTVNQPQHF | TGTGCCAGCAGTGACCCAATCGGGACAGTCAATCAGCCCCAGCATTTT